This entry lists 30 T cell receptor beta chains sequenced from one sample in a study of blood T cell repertoires in COVID-19. TCRdb's copy holds only in-frame clones and misses some; the assay was immunoSEQ multiplex PCR. Of roughly 41,000 clones detected, around 90% appear once; the ten largest clones hold around 4.5%. The sequenced sample was peripheral blood. The receptors were sampled from a man between 60 and 75 years old with acute or convalescent COVID-19.

The chain employs TRBV5-5 and TRBJ1-2, with 7 bases lining up with TRBD1. Trimming cost V 4 bases and J 2 bases; bases outside gene matches: 17. The CDR3 has 18 residues. Germline V lookup: CDR1 SGHKS, CDR2 YYEKEE (reference sequence). The CDR3 region is CASSPEPRGPRGNYGYTF. In nucleotides, the CDR3 is TGTGCCAGCAGCCCCGAACCCCGCGGCCCCAGGGGGAACTATGGCTACACCTTC.

This sequence joins TRBV30 and TRBJ1-2; 10 nucleotides agree with TRBD1. V lost 5 bases and J lost 5; bases outside the gene matches: 5. In germline, CDR1 is GTSNPN, CDR2 SVGIG (reference sequence). The CDR3 covers 13 residues. The CDR3 region has the DNA TGTGCCTGGGGGAAGGACAGGGGGTATGGCTACACCTTC. Translated, it gives CAWGKDRGYGYTF.

The V and J genes are TRBV3-1 (or the pseudogene TRBV3-2) and TRBJ1-4, with 11 positions matching TRBD1. This CDR3 spans 14 amino acids. Germline CDR1 reads LGHDT; CDR2 reads YNNKEL (reference sequence). V dropped 4 bases and J dropped 8; count of bases not matched to a gene: 3. CDR3 sequence: CASSLGQGDEKLFF. DNA for the CDR3: TGTGCCAGCAGCCTGGGACAGGGGGACGAAAAACTGTTTTTT.

V and J are TRBV19 and TRBJ1-2; D remains ambiguous. Germline V CDR1 and CDR2: LNHDA, SQIVND (reference sequence). The CDR3 totals 14 residues. The V end was cut by 6 bases, the J end by 2 bases, with 13 bases between. As DNA, the CDR3 is TGTGCCAGTAGACATGACATTGAAAACTATGGCTACACCTTC. Amino acids: CASRHDIENYGYTF.

This clone was recorded a few times. This chain connects TRBV7-2 to TRBJ2-7; 11 bases are a match to TRBD2. The CDR3 consists of 15 residues. The trim removed 5 bases at V and 0 bases at J, leaving 3 bases unmatched. Germline values: CDR1 SGHTA, CDR2 FQGNSA. The CDR3 sequence is CASSNSGGDSYEQYF. CDR3 bases: TGTGCCAGCAGCAATAGCGGGGGGGACTCCTACGAGCAGTACTTC.

The V and J genes are TRBV5-1 and TRBJ1-1; the match to TRBD1 covers 7 bases. Germline V CDR1 and CDR2: SGHRS, YFSETQ. The V and J ends lost 3 bases and 13 bases, in that order; junction bases with no gene match: 12. The CDR3 runs to 13 residues. The CDR3 DNA follows: TGCGCCAGCAGCTGGGACAGCCTGGGGAAAGATTTCTTT. Amino acids: CASSWDSLGKDFF.

The CDR3 loop reads CASSPSSGTGTGSYGYTF. In DNA form, the CDR3 reads TGTGCCAGCAGCCCATCAAGCGGAACCGGGACAGGCTCGTATGGCTACACCTTC. The chain is built from TRBV3-1 (or the pseudogene TRBV3-2) and TRBJ1-2, with TRBD1 identical over 8 bases. The CDR3 is 18 amino acids. Germline V gene data show CDR1 as LGHDT and CDR2 as YNNKEL (reference sequence). After removal of 4 bases from V and 5 bases from J, the junction contained 18 bases not matched to a gene.

The V gene is TRBV30, the J gene TRBJ1-5; 7 nucleotides align to TRBD1. CDR1 GTSNPN and CDR2 SVGIG come from the germline V gene (reference sequence). This CDR3 region has 13 residues. V shed 5 bases and J 2 bases; nucleotides not matched to a gene: 3. The CDR3 coding sequence is TGTGCCTGGTCCGGACAGGGCAATCAGCCCCAGCATTTT. Encoded protein: CAWSGQGNQPQHF.

V gene TRBV6-5 combines with J gene TRBJ1-2; D is perhaps TRBD1 (5 bases). The germline V gene encodes CDR1 MNHEY and CDR2 SVGAGI. This CDR3 has 13 residues. The germline V and J ends were trimmed by 0 bases and 7 bases, with 9 bases remaining between them. In DNA form, the CDR3 reads TGTGCCAGCAGTTACTCGAGTAGGGGTGGCTACACCTTC. Translated: CASSYSSRGGYTF.

The chain couples TRBV7-9 to TRBJ1-6, with unresolved D. This CDR3 spans 15 amino acids. Trimming left V 1 base short and J 0 bases short, with 4 bases between. CDR1 is SEHNR and CDR2 is FQNEAQ in the germline V gene (reference sequence). The CDR3 DNA sequence: TGTGCCAGCAGCTTAGAGAGCTCCTATAATTCACCCCTCCACTTT. Translated, it gives CASSLESSYNSPLHF.

This clone was seen once. CDR3 sequence (DNA): TGTGCCAGCGCCGAAGTGGGACAGGCATATGGCTACACCTTC. As protein: CASAEVGQAYGYTF. This rearrangement joins TRBV6-5 to TRBJ1-2; 8 positions match TRBD1. CDR3 length equals 14 residues. V was pared by 8 bases and J by 5 bases, with 10 bases of the junction left unmatched. Germline CDR1 and CDR2: MNHEY and SVGAGI.

The chain is built from TRBV18 and TRBJ1-2; maybe TRBD1 (6 bases). Trimming took 3 bases from V and 5 from J, leaving 16 bases between them. CDR3 size: 15 residues. The germline gives CDR1 KGHSH, CDR2 LQKENI. DNA of the CDR3: TGTGCCAGCTCACCGGGGACACAGACCCGGTATGGCTACACCTTC. Its protein product is CASSPGTQTRYGYTF.

The rearrangement links TRBV6-2 or TRBV6-3 to TRBJ2-7, with 7 nucleotides matching TRBD1. Germline V gives CDR1 MNHEY, CDR2 SVGEGT. V trimming: 0 bases; J trimming: 2 bases; junction bases outside the gene matches: 7. The CDR3 has 16 residues. The CDR3 sequence is CASSYSMGQTTYEQYF. Written as DNA, the CDR3 is TGTGCCAGCAGTTACTCGATGGGACAGACAACCTACGAGCAGTACTTC.

The chain is built from TRBV18 and TRBJ2-2, with D hard to call. Per germline, CDR1 KGHSH and CDR2 LQKENI. The CDR3 totals 13 residues. V lost 6 bases, J lost 2 bases, and 7 bases lay in between. Here the CDR3 reads CASSHSNTGELFF. CDR3 DNA sequence: TGTGCCAGCTCCCATTCCAACACCGGGGAGCTGTTTTTT.

A few counts support this clone. The gene calls are TRBV30 and TRBJ1-3, with 7 bases fitting TRBD1. The CDR3 is made up of 17 amino acids. The germline gives CDR1 GTSNPN, CDR2 SVGIG (reference sequence). V lost 2 bases and J lost 0; bases outside the gene matches: 10. In DNA, the CDR3 is TGTGCCTGGAGTCCCGAGGGGGCCCTCTTCTCTGGAAACACCATATATTTT. Translating gives CAWSPEGALFSGNTIYF.

This chain connects TRBV24-1 to TRBJ2-3; TRBD1 is a possible D gene (5 bases). The CDR3 sequence is 13 residues long. Per germline, CDR1 KGHDR and CDR2 SFDVKD. Deletions cut 4 bases from V and 6 bases from J, with 10 bases between. The CDR3 DNA follows: TGTGCCACCAGTGAGCTACAGGATGATACGCAGTATTTT. It codes for CATSELQDDTQYF.

V usage is TRBV14 and J usage is TRBJ1-2, with 8 bases aligning to TRBD1. J was trimmed by 4 bases and V by 4 bases; bases with no gene match: 5. Per the germline V gene, CDR1 is SGHDN and CDR2 is FVKESK. CDR3 length equals 14 residues. The DNA of the CDR3 is TGTGCCAGCAGCCCGCGGGACAGGCTCTATGGCTACACCTTC. Translation gives CASSPRDRLYGYTF.

The V call is TRBV2, the J call TRBJ1-6; 9 positions match TRBD1. CDR3 length equals 15 residues. Germline-derived CDR1 and CDR2 are SNHLY and FYNNEI. J lost 7 bases, V lost 6 bases, and 7 bases had no gene match. The DNA for the CDR3 is TGTGCCAGCAGAGGGGACAGGGCTCTCAATTCACCCCTCCACTTT. Translation: CASRGDRALNSPLHF.

This chain joins TRBV7-2 and TRBJ1-4; D unresolved. The CDR3 length is 15 residues. V was trimmed by 4 bases and J by 2 bases, leaving 11 bases between them. CDR1 is SGHTA and CDR2 is FQGNSA in the germline V gene. DNA for the CDR3: TGTGCCAGCAGCTCCCTACCCTGGACTAATGAAAAACTGTTTTTT. It encodes CASSSLPWTNEKLFF.

The chain carries TRBV6-2 or TRBV6-3 and TRBJ2-3, with 14 bases identical to TRBD2. Germline lookup yields CDR1 MNHEY and CDR2 SVGEGT. The CDR3 is 18 residues long. Trimming cost V 2 bases and J 5 bases; bases outside gene matches: 9. The CDR3 DNA reads TGTGCCAGCAGTTACGTGGGACTAGCGGGGGTTCCCAAAGATACGCAGTATTTT. Its translation: CASSYVGLAGVPKDTQYF.

The chain has TRBV6-5 and TRBJ1-5; D is uncertain. The CDR3 length is 15 residues. The V end lost 6 bases, the J end lost 3 bases, and 15 bases lay between the germline ends. From germline, CDR1 is MNHEY and CDR2 SVGAGI. CDR3 protein: CASRRMPPANQPQHF. The DNA of the CDR3 is TGTGCCAGCAGGAGGATGCCCCCTGCCAATCAGCCCCAGCATTTT.

For this clone: The sample has other DNA sequences that encode this CDR3 too. This sequence joins TRBV4-1 and TRBJ1-2; 10 positions match TRBD1. Germline CDR1 is MGHRA and CDR2 is YSYEKL. J lost 5 bases, V lost 0 bases, and 3 bases had no gene match. The CDR3 totals 15 residues. CDR3 DNA sequence: TGCGCCAGCAGCCAAGATCGACAGGGGGCGTATGGCTACACCTTC. This gives the protein CASSQDRQGAYGYTF.

The rearrangement links TRBV7-8 to TRBJ2-5; 7 positions match TRBD2. This CDR3 has 15 amino acids. Losses at the gene ends were 2 bases for V and 2 bases for J; bases not matched to a gene: 5. Germline CDR1 reads SGHVS; CDR2 reads FQNEAQ. The CDR3, as DNA: TGTGCCAGCAGCTTAAGGGCGGGAGCACAAGAGACCCAGTACTTC. Its translation is CASSLRAGAQETQYF.

V is TRBV5-1 and J is TRBJ2-3, with 8 bases fitting TRBD2. V was pared by 3 bases and J by 2 bases, with 8 bases of the junction left unmatched. There are 16 residues in the CDR3. Per the germline V gene, CDR1 is SGHRS and CDR2 is YFSETQ. CDR3 sequence (DNA): TGCGCCAGCAGCTCCGGACTAGCCGGTAACACAGATACGCAGTATTTT. Protein product: CASSSGLAGNTDTQYF.

On this clone itself: This sample also contains other DNA sequences that code for the same CDR3. The V and J genes are TRBV2 and TRBJ1-1; D possibly corresponds to TRBD1 (6 bases). The CDR3 has 13 amino acids. V lost 5 bases and J lost 1, with 8 bases in between. Per germline, CDR1 SNHLY and CDR2 FYNNEI. CDR3 sequence: CASSPGQNTEAFF. CDR3 DNA: TGTGCCAGCAGTCCGGGACAGAACACTGAAGCTTTCTTT.

This clone showed up just once. This chain joins TRBV6-2 or TRBV6-3 and TRBJ1-2, with a tentative D call TRBD1 (6 bases). Germline CDR1 and CDR2: MNHEY and SVGEGT. This CDR3 comprises 13 residues. V dropped 5 bases and J dropped 4 bases, with 11 bases sitting between them. The CDR3, as DNA: TGTGCCAGCAGTACAGGGACACCCTATGGCTACACCTTC. It yields the protein CASSTGTPYGYTF.

This clone has only one observation. The chain joins TRBV5-5 to TRBJ2-7, with 10 bases identical to TRBD1. Germline V gives CDR1 SGHKS, CDR2 YYEKEE (reference sequence). The CDR3 has 15 residues. J lost 2 bases, V lost 6 bases, and 8 bases had no gene match. The CDR3, as DNA: TGTGCCAGCACCCTTATGGGACAGGGGACCTACGAGCAGTACTTC. Its protein product is CASTLMGQGTYEQYF.

This chain uses TRBV9 with TRBJ2-1; the match to TRBD2 covers 7 bases. The germline gives CDR1 SGDLS, CDR2 YYNGEE. V shed 2 bases, J shed 0 bases, and the junction held 2 bases outside the gene matches. The CDR3 covers 15 residues. CDR3 nucleotides: TGTGCCAGCAGCGTCGGGACTAACTCCTACAATGAGCAGTTCTTC. Its protein is CASSVGTNSYNEQFF. Full variable domain (remainder filled in from reference TRBV9 and TRBJ2-1): DSGVTQTPKHLITATGQRVTLRCSPRSGDLSVYWYQQSLDQGLQFLIQYYNGEERAKGNILERFSAQQFPDLHSELNLSSLELGDSALYFCASSVGTNSYNEQFFGPGTRLTVL.

This clone was seen only once. The rearrangement uses TRBV9 and TRBJ2-7; 8 nucleotides agree with TRBD1. In germline, CDR1 is SGDLS, CDR2 YYNGEE. V was clipped by 2 bases and J by 2 bases; unmatched bases: 12. The CDR3 length is 17 residues. The CDR3 DNA reads TGTGCCAGCAGCGTTGGGGCTCGGACAGGGCTTACCTACGAGCAGTACTTC. It specifies CASSVGARTGLTYEQYF.

This clone was found once. The chain uses TRBV12-3 or TRBV12-4 and TRBJ1-4, with 7 bases fitting TRBD1. With V trimmed by 8 bases and J by 5 bases, 5 bases remained unmatched. The CDR3 contains 13 residues. The CDR3 loop reads CASSGQSNEKLFF. The DNA for the CDR3 is TGTGCCAGCTCGGGACAGTCAAATGAAAAACTGTTTTTT.